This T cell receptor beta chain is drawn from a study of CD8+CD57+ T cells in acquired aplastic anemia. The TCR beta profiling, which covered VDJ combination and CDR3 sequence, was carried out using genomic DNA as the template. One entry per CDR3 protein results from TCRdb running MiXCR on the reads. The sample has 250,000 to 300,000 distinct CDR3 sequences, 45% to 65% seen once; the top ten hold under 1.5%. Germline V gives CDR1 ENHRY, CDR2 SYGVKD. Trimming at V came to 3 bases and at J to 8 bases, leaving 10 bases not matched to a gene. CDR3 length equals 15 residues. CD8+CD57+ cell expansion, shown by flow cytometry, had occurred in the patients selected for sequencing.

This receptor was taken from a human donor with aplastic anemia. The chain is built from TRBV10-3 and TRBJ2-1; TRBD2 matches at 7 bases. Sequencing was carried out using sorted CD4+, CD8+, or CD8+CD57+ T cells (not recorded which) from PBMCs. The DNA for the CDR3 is TGTGCCATCAGTGATAGGGAGGGCCCGTCAGATGAGCAGTTCTTC. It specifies CAISDREGPSDEQFF.